This passage covers 5 T cell receptor beta chains from one sample sequenced in a study of T cells in localized non-small cell lung cancer. TCRdb's table, derived via immunoSEQ multiplex PCR, lists solely in-frame clones and lacks some. The sample has around 64,000 clones, approximately 90% seen once. Sequencing used peripheral blood, obtained before any cancer treatment. Receptors were obtained from a man aged 40 to 75 with stage I squamous cell lung carcinoma.

The CDR3 DNA sequence: TGTGCCAGCAGTTTATTGGCCGACAGTCGTCCACAGCCCCAGCATTTT. As protein: CASSLLADSRPQPQHF. V is TRBV27 and J is TRBJ1-5, with D perhaps matching TRBD1 (5 bases). Trimming shortened V by 1 base and J by 7 bases, and 17 bases separated the two germline ends. The germline CDR1 and CDR2 sequences are MNHEY and SMNVEV (reference sequence). CDR3 length: 16 residues.

This clone occurred a few times. The genes are TRBV5-1 and TRBJ1-1, with 7 positions matching TRBD1. Losses at the gene ends were 5 bases for V and 4 bases for J; bases not matched to a gene: 8. The V gene's germline CDR1 is SGHRS and CDR2 YFSETQ. This CDR3 has 14 residues. CDR3 region: CASSGRTGGTEAFF. CDR3 in DNA: TGCGCCAGCAGTGGTCGGACAGGAGGCACTGAAGCTTTCTTT.

This clone has only a few counts. CDR3 sequence reads: CASVLSYEQYF. CDR3 coding DNA: TGTGCCAGCGTGTTGTCCTACGAGCAGTACTTC. V usage is TRBV2 and J usage is TRBJ2-7; no clear D. CDR1 SNHLY and CDR2 FYNNEI come from the germline V gene. V lost 8 bases, J lost 1 base, and 6 bases lay in between. This CDR3 has 11 residues.

The V and J genes are TRBV27 and TRBJ2-7; D possibly uses TRBD1 or TRBD2 (5 bases each). Germline assignment: CDR1 MNHEY and CDR2 SMNVEV (reference sequence). The V end was cut by 4 bases, the J end by 0 bases, with 13 bases between. The CDR3 has 15 amino acids. The DNA for the CDR3 is TGTGCCAGCAGTTCGCCCGGGACGGCCTCCTACGAGCAGTACTTC. This sequence encodes CASSSPGTASYEQYF.

J is TRBJ2-7 and V is TRBV5-4; D may match TRBD1 or TRBD2 (6 bases each). Germline values: CDR1 SGHNT, CDR2 YYREEE (reference sequence). V lost 4 bases and J 0 bases, leaving 14 bases between the germline ends. The CDR3 runs 15 residues. CDR3 DNA: TGTGCCAGCAGCGCCGCGGGACAACTCTCCTACGAGCAGTACTTC. Translating gives CASSAAGQLSYEQYF.